The 2 T cell receptor beta chains reported below all come from one sample, sequenced in a study of blood T cells in healthy people across ages. Together with a sample-barcoded 5' primer, a J-beta primer mix was included in a second PCR lasting about 7 to 11 cycles. TCRdb reanalysed the 5' RACE reads using MiXCR and keeps one entry per CDR3 protein. The data show about 1,400,000 distinct CDR3 sequences, with approximately 38% seen just once and under 8% held by the top ten. Sequenced input: blood. These receptors originate from a woman younger than 30 in good health.

This clonotype was recorded a few times. The rearrangement joins TRBV6-5 to TRBJ1-2; D is unclear. Trimming removed 6 bases at V and 5 bases at J, with 13 bases between. The CDR3 consists of 13 residues. Germline V gives CDR1 MNHEY, CDR2 SVGAGI. This chain's CDR3 is CASRIGGRYGYTF. In DNA, the CDR3 is TGTGCCAGCAGGATAGGCGGCAGATATGGCTACACCTTC.

This clonotype was seen more than once but under ten times. The genes are TRBV28 and TRBJ2-2; D gene ambiguous. The V gene lost 5 bases and the J gene lost 6 bases, with 13 bases spanning the gap. This CDR3 is built from 14 residues. Germline CDR1 MDHEN, CDR2 SYDVKM. The CDR3 spells CASSLPLDAGELFF. CDR3 sequence (DNA): TGTGCCAGCAGTCTCCCGTTGGACGCCGGGGAGCTGTTTTTT. Together with reference TRBV28 and TRBJ2-2, the CDR3 gives the full variable domain: DVKVTQSSRYLVKRTGEKVFLECVQDMDHENMFWYRQDPGLGLRLIYFSYDVKMKEKGDIPEGYSVSREKKERFSLILESASTNQTSMYLCASSLPLDAGELFFGEGSRLTVL.